The clone carrying this TCR beta chain was seen a single time. The antigen is unknown. The Oncomine TCR Beta short-read assay was applied to DNA of cultured CD4+ T cells. MiXCR, run by TCRdb on the PCR reads, gives a single entry per CDR3 protein. The data show under 20,000 distinct CDR3 sequences, approximately 50% seen once. The data were obtained in a study of vaccination and CD4 T cells after COVID-19. Germline V gene data show CDR1 as SGHNT and CDR2 as YYREEE (reference sequence). The CDR3 is made up of 16 amino acids. V was shortened by 0 bases and J by 4 bases, with 15 bases between the two germline ends. Indicated treatment: roughly ten-day PBMC culture with coronavirus spike peptide pools or control peptides (ViraFEST assay).

This TCR was sampled from a human donor with COVID-19. This sequence joins TRBV5-4 and TRBJ2-3; possible D gene TRBD1, 5 bases. Sample: cultured CD4+ T cells from blood. In DNA, the CDR3 is TGTGCCAGCAGCTTGGAAGGGGCCCTTAGTCCAGATACGCAGTATTTT. It encodes CASSLEGALSPDTQYF.